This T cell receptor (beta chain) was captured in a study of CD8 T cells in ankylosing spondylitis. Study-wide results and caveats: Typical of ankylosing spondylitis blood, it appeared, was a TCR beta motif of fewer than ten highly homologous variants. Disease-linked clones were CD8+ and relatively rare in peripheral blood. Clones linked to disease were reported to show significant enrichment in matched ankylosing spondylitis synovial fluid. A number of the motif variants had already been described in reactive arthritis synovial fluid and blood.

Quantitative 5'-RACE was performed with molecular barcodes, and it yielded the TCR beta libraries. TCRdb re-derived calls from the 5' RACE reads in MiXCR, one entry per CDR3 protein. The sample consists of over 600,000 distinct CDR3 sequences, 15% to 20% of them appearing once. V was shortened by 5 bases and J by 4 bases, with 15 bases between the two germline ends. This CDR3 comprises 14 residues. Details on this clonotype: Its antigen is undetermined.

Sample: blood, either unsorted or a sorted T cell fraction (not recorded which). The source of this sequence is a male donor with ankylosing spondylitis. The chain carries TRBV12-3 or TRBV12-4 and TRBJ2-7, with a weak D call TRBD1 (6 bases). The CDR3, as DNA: TGTGCCAGCAGTCTATGGACAGTTGGGTACGAGCAGTACTTC. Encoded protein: CASSLWTVGYEQYF.